These 21 T cell receptor beta chains share one sample of origin, sequenced in a study of cytomegalovirus exposure and HLA in healthy donors. Some clones are missing from TCRdb's copy, which holds only in-frame ones; the method was immunoSEQ multiplex PCR. The sample consists of roughly 150,000 clones, approximately 89% of them appearing once. Material: PBMCs. These receptors were collected from a young woman in good health and CMV-seropositive.

The chain employs TRBV11-3 and TRBJ2-7, with 12 bases lining up with TRBD2. The CDR3 runs to 15 residues. The V segment lost 7 bases and the J segment 6 bases; nucleotides outside the gene matches: 10. Germline CDR1 SGHNT, CDR2 YENEEA. The CDR3 nucleotides are TGTGCCAGCAACCCCTCTAGCGGGAGGGGCTTCGAGCAGTACTTC. Translating it yields CASNPSSGRGFEQYF.

The chain carries TRBV7-2 and TRBJ2-7; D not certain. V was clipped by 5 bases and J by 2 bases, with 19 bases between them. CDR3 length: 16 amino acids. CDR1 is SGHTA, CDR2 FQGNSA, per germline. CDR3 DNA: TGTGCCAGCAGCCCTGGGCTTCGGATGACGACCTACGAGCAGTACTTC. This gives the protein CASSPGLRMTTYEQYF.

The CDR3 nucleotides are TGTGCCAGCAGGCCAAGGCTTTATACAGGTTATGGCTACACCTTC. Amino acids: CASRPRLYTGYGYTF. This sequence joins TRBV2 and TRBJ1-2; TRBD1 might be the D (5 bases). This CDR3 contains 15 residues. Trimming pared 6 bases from V and 5 bases from J, leaving 19 bases between. CDR1 is SNHLY and CDR2 is FYNNEI in the germline V gene.

The V and J genes are TRBV14 and TRBJ1-1, with 8 bases matching TRBD1. The length of the CDR3 is 15 residues. Germline V gene data show CDR1 as SGHDN and CDR2 as FVKESK. V gave up 3 bases and J gave up 2 bases; unmatched junction bases: 5. As DNA, the CDR3 is TGTGCCAGCAGCCAGACAGGGGCTCAAAACACTGAAGCTTTCTTT. Translating gives CASSQTGAQNTEAFF.

The chain is built from TRBV5-1 and TRBJ2-7, with unresolved D. Trimming removed 0 bases from V and 2 bases from J, with 6 bases in between. Per the germline V gene, CDR1 is SGHRS and CDR2 is YFSETQ. The CDR3 totals 13 residues. The CDR3 DNA follows: TGCGCCAGCAGCTTGGACGGTCCCTACGAGCAGTACTTC. Translated, it gives CASSLDGPYEQYF. The full variable domain, rest sourced from reference TRBV5-1 and TRBJ2-7, is KAGVTQTPRYLIKTRGQQVTLSCSPISGHRSVSWYQQTPGQGLQFLFEYFSETQRNKGNFPGRFSGRQFSNSRSEMNVSTLELGDSALYLCASSLDGPYEQYFGPGTRLTVT.

This sequence joins TRBV5-4 and TRBJ2-5; TRBD2 is a possible D gene (5 bases). Germline V CDR1 and CDR2: SGHNT, YYREEE (reference sequence). This CDR3 has 14 amino acids. V gave up 4 bases and J gave up 4 bases, with 14 bases separating them. CDR3 DNA: TGTGCCAGCAGCCCCCAAGGAGGCTCAGAGACCCAGTACTTC. Translation: CASSPQGGSETQYF.

The chain links TRBV11-1 to TRBJ2-1, with a possible D match to TRBD2 (5 bases). CDR1 SGHAT and CDR2 FQDESV come from the germline V gene (reference sequence). The CDR3 loop spans 11 amino acids. V lost 5 bases and J lost 10, with 9 bases in between. The DNA for the CDR3 is TGTGCCAGCAGCCCTGACTACGAGCAGTTCTTC. It encodes CASSPDYEQFF.

In DNA form, the CDR3 reads TGTGCCAGCCGCAGGGTGGAGGGACCTGGTGGCTACACCTTC. Translating it yields CASRRVEGPGGYTF. The chain uses TRBV27 and TRBJ1-2; D may be TRBD1 (5 bases). Per germline, CDR1 MNHEY and CDR2 SMNVEV (reference sequence). The CDR3 has 14 residues. V gave up 8 bases and J gave up 7 bases, with 20 bases separating them.

J is TRBJ2-5 and V is TRBV28; 13 nucleotides align to TRBD2. This CDR3 comprises 15 residues. Unmatched junction bases numbered 5, after V lost 6 bases and J lost 4 bases. Germline CDR1 reads MDHEN; CDR2 reads SYDVKM. CDR3 amino acids: CASSSGLAGTETQYF. CDR3 in DNA: TGTGCCAGCAGCTCGGGACTAGCGGGAACAGAGACCCAGTACTTC.

The chain joins TRBV9 to TRBJ1-2; perhaps TRBD1 as D (5 bases). The CDR3 has 17 amino acids. V was shortened by 3 bases and J by 7 bases, with 25 bases between the two germline ends. Germline V gives CDR1 SGDLS, CDR2 YYNGEE. The CDR3 loop reads CASSASPPTRDRAGYTF. The CDR3 DNA sequence: TGTGCCAGCAGCGCGTCCCCCCCCACCAGGGATCGGGCTGGCTACACCTTC.

J is TRBJ2-6 and V is TRBV28, with 8 bases identical to TRBD2. The trim removed 4 bases at V and 0 bases at J, leaving 8 bases unmatched. In germline, CDR1 is MDHEN, CDR2 SYDVKM. CDR3 length: 18 residues. The CDR3 spells CASSSTSGSYSGANVLTF. As DNA, the CDR3 is TGTGCCAGCAGTTCCACTAGCGGCTCCTACTCTGGGGCCAACGTCCTGACTTTC.

The rearrangement uses TRBV2 and TRBJ2-2; 7 bases agree with TRBD1. There are 13 residues in the CDR3. The V segment lost 6 bases and the J segment 6 bases; nucleotides outside the gene matches: 4. CDR1 and CDR2 (germline): SNHLY, FYNNEI. CDR3 in DNA: TGTGCCAGCAGGACGCAGGGGGCCGGGGAGCTGTTTTTT. Its translation is CASRTQGAGELFF. Complete variable domain (other parts from reference TRBV2 and TRBJ2-2): EPEVTQTPSHQVTQMGQEVILRCVPISNHLYFYWYRQILGQKVEFLVSFYNNEISEKSEIFDDQFSVERPDGSNFTLKIRSTKLEDSAMYFCASRTQGAGELFFGEGSRLTVL.

The V call is TRBV5-1, the J call TRBJ2-1; D is ambiguous. The CDR3 covers 14 residues. V was clipped by 0 bases and J by 1 base, with 5 bases between them. Germline assignment: CDR1 SGHRS and CDR2 YFSETQ. CDR3 nucleotides: TGCGCCAGCAGCTTGGACCGGTCCTACAATGAGCAGTTCTTC. Its translation: CASSLDRSYNEQFF.

The rearrangement uses TRBV5-6 and TRBJ2-1; possible D gene TRBD2, 5 bases. Germline-derived CDR1 and CDR2 are SGHDT and YYEEEE. V lost 1 base and J lost 3, with 14 bases in between. The CDR3 totals 16 residues. The CDR3 sequence is CASSLLRTGFYNEQFF. For the CDR3, the DNA is TGTGCCAGCAGCTTGCTTCGGACTGGCTTCTACAATGAGCAGTTCTTC.

The chain carries TRBV9 and TRBJ2-3; TRBD2 agrees at 7 bases. The CDR3 loop spans 16 amino acids. V was pared by 0 bases and J by 0 bases, with 4 bases of the junction left unmatched. Germline V lookup: CDR1 SGDLS, CDR2 YYNGEE. CDR3 loop: CASSVGGSGSTDTQYF. The CDR3 DNA is TGTGCCAGCAGCGTAGGTGGTAGCGGGAGCACAGATACGCAGTATTTT.

This clone was picked up one time. The V gene is TRBV18, the J gene TRBJ2-7, with D possibly TRBD2 on 5 matching bases. Germline CDR1 is KGHSH and CDR2 is LQKENI. Trimming cost V 4 bases and J 4 bases, with 14 bases left between them. The CDR3 sequence is 14 residues long. Written as DNA, the CDR3 is TGTGCCAGCTCACGAGCTGGGAGTGTATACGAGCAGTACTTC. Residues: CASSRAGSVYEQYF.

The chain links TRBV4-3 to TRBJ2-3, with no clear D. Germline-derived CDR1 and CDR2 are LGHNA and YSLEER. The CDR3 has 15 amino acids. V lost 0 bases to trimming and J lost 1 base, with 8 bases between them. Here the CDR3 DNA reads TGCGCCAGCAGCCAAGATTGGAGCGGCACAGATACGCAGTATTTT. It encodes CASSQDWSGTDTQYF.

The chain is built from TRBV2 and TRBJ1-5; no reliable D call. The CDR3 length is 12 residues. Germline V gene data show CDR1 as SNHLY and CDR2 as FYNNEI. The ends were cut back, 3 bases at V and 7 bases at J, with 7 bases in the middle. The DNA for the CDR3 is TGTGCCAGCAGTGACTCCGGGCAGCCCCAGCATTTT. Its protein is CASSDSGQPQHF.

The chain combines TRBV6-1 with TRBJ1-5, with a weak D call TRBD1 (6 bases). Germline V gives CDR1 MNHNS, CDR2 SASEGT. This CDR3 is 15 amino acids long. V lost 5 bases, J lost 5 bases, and 16 bases lay in between. For the CDR3, the DNA is TGTGCCAGCAGTTCTACCCGCAGGGGAGATCAGCCCCAGCATTTT. It yields the protein CASSSTRRGDQPQHF.

This clone was counted once. The chain is built from TRBV11-3 and TRBJ2-7; D may be TRBD1 (6 bases). The germline gives CDR1 SGHNT, CDR2 YENEEA. Trimming took 5 bases from V and 1 from J, leaving 15 bases between them. This CDR3 region has 15 residues. CDR3 sequence: CASSRSGTRSYEQYF. Written as DNA, the CDR3 is TGTGCCAGCAGCCGCTCCGGGACACGATCCTACGAGCAGTACTTC.

The chain employs TRBV5-6 and TRBJ1-2; a weak D match, TRBD1 (6 bases). Trimming pared 1 base from V and 3 bases from J, leaving 19 bases between. This CDR3 contains 17 residues. Germline CDR1 is SGHDT and CDR2 is YYEEEE. The CDR3 loop reads CASSLLQGLPNDYGYTF. CDR3 bases: TGTGCCAGCAGCTTGTTGCAGGGGCTCCCCAACGACTATGGCTACACCTTC.